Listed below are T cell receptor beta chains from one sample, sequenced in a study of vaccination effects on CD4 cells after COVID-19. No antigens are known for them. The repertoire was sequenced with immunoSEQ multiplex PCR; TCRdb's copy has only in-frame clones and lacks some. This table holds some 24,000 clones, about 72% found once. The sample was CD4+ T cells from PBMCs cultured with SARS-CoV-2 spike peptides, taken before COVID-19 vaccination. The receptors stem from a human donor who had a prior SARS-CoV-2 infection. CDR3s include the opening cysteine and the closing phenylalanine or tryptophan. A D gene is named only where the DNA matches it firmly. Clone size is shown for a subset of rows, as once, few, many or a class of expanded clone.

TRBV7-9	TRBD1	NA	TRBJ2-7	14	TGTGCCAGCAGCTGGACAGGAGTAGACTACGAGCAGTACTTC	CASSWTGVDYEQYF
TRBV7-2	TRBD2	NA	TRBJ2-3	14	TGTGCCAGCAGCTTAGAGGCGGGAGTTGGTACGCAGTATTTT	CASSLEAGVGTQYF
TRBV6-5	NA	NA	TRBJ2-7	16	TGTGCCAGCAGTTACTCGGGGGCTGAACTATCCTACGAGCAGTACTTC	CASSYSGAELSYEQYF
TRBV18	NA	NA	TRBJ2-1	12	TGTGCCAGCTCCCTCGGGTTTGATGAGCAGTTCTTC	CASSLGFDEQFF
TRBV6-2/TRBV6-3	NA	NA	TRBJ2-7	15	TGTGCCAGCAGTTACTCGTTCAGGAGCTCCTACGAGCAGTACTTC	CASSYSFRSSYEQYF
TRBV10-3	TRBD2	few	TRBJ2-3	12	TGTGCTGGGGGAGGGGACACAGATACGCAGTATTTT	CAGGGDTDTQYF
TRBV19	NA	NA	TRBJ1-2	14	TGTGCCAGTGTGCCGGGCGCCGTCGGCTATGGCTACACCTTC	CASVPGAVGYGYTF
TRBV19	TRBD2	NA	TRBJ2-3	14	TGTGCCAGTAGTATATGGGGAGGGACAGATACGCAGTATTTT	CASSIWGGTDTQYF
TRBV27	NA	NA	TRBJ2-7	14	TGTGCCAGCAGTTCGACAGCTCAGGCAGGGGAGCAGTACTTC	CASSSTAQAGEQYF
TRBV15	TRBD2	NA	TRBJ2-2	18	TGTGCCACCAGCAGAGGACTAGCGGGGGGGCTGAACACCGGGGAGCTGTTTTTT	CATSRGLAGGLNTGELFF
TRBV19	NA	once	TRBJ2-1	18	TGTGCCAGTAGTGCCCGGGGAAGGGCAGGGAACGTCCACAATGAGCAGTTCTTC	CASSARGRAGNVHNEQFF
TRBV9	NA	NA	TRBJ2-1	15	TGTGCCAGCAGCGCCGGACATTTCTCCTACAATGAGCAGTTCTTC	CASSAGHFSYNEQFF
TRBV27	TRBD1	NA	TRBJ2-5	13	TGTGCCAGCAGGTGGACAGGAGGAGAGACCCAGTACTTC	CASRWTGGETQYF
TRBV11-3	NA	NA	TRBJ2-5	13	TGTGCCAGCACCCGGCCAGGGGCAGAGACCCAGTACTTC	CASTRPGAETQYF
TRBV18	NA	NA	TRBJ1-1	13	TGTGCCAGCTTTCAGGATACGAACACTGAAGCTTTCTTT	CASFQDTNTEAFF
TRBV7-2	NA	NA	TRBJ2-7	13	TGTGCCAGCAGTATCAAGTCTGGATACGAGCAGTACTTC	CASSIKSGYEQYF
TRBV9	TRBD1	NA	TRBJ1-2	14	TGTGCCAGCAGCGCCGGACAGGGAATCTATGGCTACACCTTC	CASSAGQGIYGYTF
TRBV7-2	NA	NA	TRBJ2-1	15	TGTGCCAGCAGCCTGAGACTAAATTCCTACAATGAGCAGTTCTTC	CASSLRLNSYNEQFF
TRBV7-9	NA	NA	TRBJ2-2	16	TGTGCCAGCAGCTTACGTCCCGGGGCCCTCACCGGGGAGCTGTTTTTT	CASSLRPGALTGELFF
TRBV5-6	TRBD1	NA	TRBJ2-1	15	TGTGCCAGCAGCGGGGACAGGGATTATTACAATGAGCAGTTCTTC	CASSGDRDYYNEQFF
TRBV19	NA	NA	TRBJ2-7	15	TGTGCCAGTAGTAGCACTACCAAAGGGGGATACGAGCAGTACTTC	CASSSTTKGGYEQYF
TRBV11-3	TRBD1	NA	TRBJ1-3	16	TGTGCCAGCAGCTTCAACAGGGGTGGGAGTGGAAACACCATATATTTT	CASSFNRGGSGNTIYF
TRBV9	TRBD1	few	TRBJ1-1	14	TGTGCCAGCAGCGTAGATCAGGGGGACACTGAAGCTTTCTTT	CASSVDQGDTEAFF
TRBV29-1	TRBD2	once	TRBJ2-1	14	TGCAGCGGTGGCGGGGGTGGGTTTTCGGATGAGCAGTTCTTC	CSGGGGGFSDEQFF
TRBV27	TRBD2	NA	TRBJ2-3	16	TGTGCCAGCAGTCCGGGACTAGCGGGGGGCACAGATACGCAGTATTTT	CASSPGLAGGTDTQYF
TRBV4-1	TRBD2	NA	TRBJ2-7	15	TGCGCCAGCAGACCCGGACTAGCGGGACGGAACGAGCAGTACTTC	CASRPGLAGRNEQYF
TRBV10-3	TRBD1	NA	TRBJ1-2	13	TGTGCCATCAGCCTACAGGGGATCTATGGCTACACCTTC	CAISLQGIYGYTF
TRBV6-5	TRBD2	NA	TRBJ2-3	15	TGTGCCAGCACTCAGGGACTAGCGGAGACAGATACGCAGTATTTT	CASTQGLAETDTQYF
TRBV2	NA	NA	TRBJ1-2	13	TGTGCCAGCACCGGGGGCGCTAACTATGGCTACACCTTC	CASTGGANYGYTF
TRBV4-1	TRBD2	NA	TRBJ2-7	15	TGCGCCAGCAGCCAAGGACTAGCGGTTACCTACGAGCAGTACTTC	CASSQGLAVTYEQYF
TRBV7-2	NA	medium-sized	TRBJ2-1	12	TGTGCCAGCAGCTTTTCTGTGGGTGAGCAGTTCTTC	CASSFSVGEQFF
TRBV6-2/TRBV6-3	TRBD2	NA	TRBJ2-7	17	TGTGCCAGCAGTTACTCCCGGACTAGCGGGGGTGCCTACGAGCAGTACTTC	CASSYSRTSGGAYEQYF
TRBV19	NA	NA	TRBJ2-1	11	TGTGCCAGTAGTATCGGAAATGAGCAGTTCTTC	CASSIGNEQFF
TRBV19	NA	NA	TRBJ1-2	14	TGTGCCAGTAGGATCCCGGAAGCAAACTATGGCTACACCTTC	CASRIPEANYGYTF
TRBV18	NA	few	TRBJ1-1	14	TGTGCCAGCTCAATAAGGACGGGCGGGACTGAAGCTTTCTTT	CASSIRTGGTEAFF
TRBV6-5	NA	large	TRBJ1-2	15	TGTGCCAGCAGTTATTATCGGGGTTCGACTAGTGGCTACACCTTC	CASSYYRGSTSGYTF
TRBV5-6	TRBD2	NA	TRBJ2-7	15	TGTGCCAGCAGCCTAGATTTAACTAGCGCCGACGAGCAGTACTTC	CASSLDLTSADEQYF
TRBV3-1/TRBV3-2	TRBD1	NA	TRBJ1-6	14	TGTGCCAGCAGCGCCGGGACAGTTAATTCACCCCTCCACTTT	CASSAGTVNSPLHF
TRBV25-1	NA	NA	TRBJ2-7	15	TGTGCCAGCAGTGAATTAGGGGCGAGCTCCTACGAGCAGTACTTC	CASSELGASSYEQYF
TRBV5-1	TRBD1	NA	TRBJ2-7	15	TGCGCCAGCAGCGAGACAGGGCTTCGGTCCTACGAGCAGTACTTC	CASSETGLRSYEQYF
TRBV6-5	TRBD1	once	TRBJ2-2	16	TGTGCCAGCAGTTCCGGGACAGGGAAGAACACCGGGGAGCTGTTTTTT	CASSSGTGKNTGELFF
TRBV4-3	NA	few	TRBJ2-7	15	TGCGCCAGCAGCCCAGCGGAGTCCCGCCCCTACGAGCAGTACTTC	CASSPAESRPYEQYF
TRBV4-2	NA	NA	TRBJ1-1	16	TGTGCCAGCAGCCAAGATTACCCCCCGTTGGGGACTGAAGCTTTCTTT	CASSQDYPPLGTEAFF
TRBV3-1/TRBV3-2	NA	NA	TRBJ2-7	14	TGTGCCAGCAGCCAAACGAGGCTAGCCTACGAGCAGTACTTC	CASSQTRLAYEQYF
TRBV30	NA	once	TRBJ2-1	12	TGTGCCTGGAGCGTTGGACGGATCGAGCAGTTCTTC	CAWSVGRIEQFF
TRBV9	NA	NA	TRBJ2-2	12	TGTGCCAGCAGCGTCCGAGTCGGGGAGCTGTTTTTT	CASSVRVGELFF
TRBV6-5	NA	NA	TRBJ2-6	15	TGTGCCAGCAGGGGAGGGGGCTCTGGGGCCAACGTCCTGACTTTC	CASRGGGSGANVLTF
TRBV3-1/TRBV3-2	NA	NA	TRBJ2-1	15	TGTGCCAGCAGCCAAGATCCCTGGTCTTACAATGAGCAGTTCTTC	CASSQDPWSYNEQFF
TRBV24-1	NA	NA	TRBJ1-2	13	TGTGCCACCAGTGTTGCAGGGGTCTATGGCTACACCTTC	CATSVAGVYGYTF
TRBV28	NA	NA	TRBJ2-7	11	TGTGCCAGCAGTTTAGGGTACGAGCAGTACTTC	CASSLGYEQYF
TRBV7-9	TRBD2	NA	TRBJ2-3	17	TGTGCCAGCAGCCCGCCGGGACTAGCGGGAGTGGCAGATACGCAGTATTTT	CASSPPGLAGVADTQYF
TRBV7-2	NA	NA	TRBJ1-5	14	TGTGCCAGCAGTCACGATCGGAGCAATCAGCCCCAGCATTTT	CASSHDRSNQPQHF
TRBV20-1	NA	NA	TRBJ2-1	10	TGCAGTGCCACGATTAATGAGCAGTTCTTC	CSATINEQFF
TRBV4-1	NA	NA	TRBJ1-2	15	TGCGCCAGCAGCCAATGGGCAGCGCCTGACTATGGCTACACCTTC	CASSQWAAPDYGYTF
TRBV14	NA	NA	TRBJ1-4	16	TGTGCCAGCAGCCAAGCAGGGTGGCCAACTAATGAAAAACTGTTTTTT	CASSQAGWPTNEKLFF
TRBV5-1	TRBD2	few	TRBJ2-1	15	TGCGCCAGCAGCTTAGCGGGGGTCTCCTACAATGAGCAGTTCTTC	CASSLAGVSYNEQFF
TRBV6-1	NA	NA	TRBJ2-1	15	TGTGCCAGCAGTGAACGGGGCGGCGCCTACAATGAGCAGTTCTTC	CASSERGGAYNEQFF
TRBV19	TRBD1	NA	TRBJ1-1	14	TGTGCCAGCCGGGACAGGGGGATGAACACTGAAGCTTTCTTT	CASRDRGMNTEAFF